The source of this T cell receptor beta chain is a study of T cell responses to AZD1222 COVID-19 vaccine (dated by TCRdb to the early 2020s). With regard to the full study: AZD1222 recipients given second doses at about 4 weeks or at about 12 weeks were pooled, since spike-specific TCR depth and breadth were not found to differ between the two schedules. TCR sequencing covered 230 to 250 trial participants: 200 to 220 given two doses of AZD1222 and some 25 given two doses of MenACWY control vaccine. Enrollment into the trials was organized by age into subgroups of 18-55, 56-69 and 70-plus years, and those subgroups contained approximately 150, 30 and 60 TCR-sequenced participants, respectively.

The junction shows trimming of 1 base on V and 3 bases on J, plus 7 bases between the germline ends. CDR3 length: 14 amino acids, cysteine to phenylalanine. Only the CDR3 part of the read is kept: 42 bases, read in frame from the first base. CDR1 SGHTA and CDR2 FQGNSA were looked up in the germline V gene. The CDR3 regions of human TCRbeta chains were analyzed by immunosequencing. As for how the authors treated the data: TCRs in the repertoires were matched against a reference library of SARS-CoV-2-specific TCRs that had been generated with the MIRA antigen-specificity platform. Breadth was defined as the fraction of unique TCRs that were SARS-CoV-2-associated. Depth was defined as the fraction of total T cells that were SARS-CoV-2-associated. Using the MIRA data, every spike-specific TCR was mapped to the spike region that the TCR reacted to and assigned to either a CD4 or a CD8 class. Log10-transformed breadth and depth values were compared by one-way ANOVA with Sidak's multiple comparisons tests. TCRdb stores this immuneACCESS table with in-frame sequences only. Part of the clones is absent; in the studies checked, under half of the shortfall reflects unresolved V genes, and no reason is known for the rest. V and J calls and clone size are copied from that table; D and trimming were computed from the DNA. Counted in this sample were 150,000 to 200,000 clones; 85% to 90% of them appeared once. The ten largest clones add up to 1.5% to 2% of the sample.

Worth noting for this clone: Its antigen specificity is not known. Qualities for individual bases were not recorded, and no much larger clone is one base off.

The sample's time point label, decoded: baseline before first vaccination. Vaccinee samples were obtained from the UK trials COV001 and COV002, which included a single-blind randomized controlled phase 2/3 trial of AZD1222 (ChAdOx1 nCoV-19) in healthy adults. Trial participant PBMC samples were collected at day 0 and day 28 after the second dose for TCRbeta chain sequencing. What the research found in general, with its limitations: Conclusions about previously exposed vaccinees were limited because only five to seven AZD1222 recipients were SARS-CoV-2 seropositive at baseline. Reportedly, close to half of the unique spike-specific TCRs recognized epitopes lying outside the regions that are mutated in the B.1.351 and B.1.1.7 variants. Participants were mostly white British, with more females than males. The authors suggested clonal diversity may have been underestimated. The 56-69-year group was small, and its depth increase did not reach significance, likely because of low power. Vaccine-associated CD4 TCRs spanned the whole spike protein, with dominant responses in regions 160-218 and 743-854. Because no samples from the day 14 peak response were available, repertoires could be characterized only after the peak T cell response. A significant rise in spike-specific TCR breadth and depth was observed after two AZD1222 doses relative to day 0 and relative to MenACWY recipients.

The sequencing here drew on peripheral blood, taken on day 0 of AZD1222 vaccination. The sequence links TRBV7-2 to TRBJ1-5, and TRBD1 may be the D gene, going by 5 matching bases. The receptor's source is an adult in good health. At the DNA level, the sequence is TGTGCCAGCAGCTTAGTAGGGACCAATCAGCCCCAGCATTTT. The encoded protein is CASSLVGTNQPQHF. Here the CDR3 is joined to the reference TRBV7-2 and TRBJ1-5 genes, and the full variable domain is: GAGVSQSPSNKVTEKGKDVELRCDPISGHTALYWYRQSLGQGLEFLIYFQGNSAPDKSGLPSDRFSAERTGGSVSTLTIQRTQQEDSAVYLCASSLVGTNQPQHFGDGTRLSIL.